The 14 T cell receptor beta chains reported below all come from one sample, sequenced in a study of T cells in Graves' hyperthyroidism and ophthalmopathy. Amplification of TCR beta CDR3 regions used RNA as the template. HTBI primers drove first-round RT-PCR of the TCR CDR3. TCRdb reanalysed the multiplex PCR reads using MiXCR and keeps one entry per CDR3 protein. This sample yields about 96,000 distinct CDR3 sequences, of which about 51% are seen a single time; 25% to 30% belongs to the top ten. Sequencing used blood. These receptors all come from a woman aged 40 to 50 with Graves' hyperthyroidism.

The rearrangement links TRBV9 to TRBJ1-4; 9 bases match TRBD1. Germline-derived CDR1 and CDR2 are SGDLS and YYNGEE. The CDR3 totals 15 residues. V gave up 1 base and J gave up 5 bases; unmatched junction bases: 3. CDR3 coding DNA: TGTGCCAGCAGCGTATCCGGGACAGGGAATGAAAAACTGTTTTTT. Its translation is CASSVSGTGNEKLFF.

V gene TRBV11-2 combines with J gene TRBJ2-7, with 11 bases fitting TRBD1. V lost 6 bases, J lost 6 bases, and 4 bases stayed unmatched. From germline, CDR1 is SGHAT and CDR2 FQNNGV. The length of the CDR3 is 13 residues. CDR3 protein: CASSPGTGGEQYF. Written as DNA, the CDR3 is TGTGCCAGCAGTCCCGGGACAGGGGGCGAGCAGTACTTC.

The J gene is TRBJ2-7, the V gene TRBV19, with 11 positions matching TRBD2. CDR3 size: 16 residues. Germline CDR1 is LNHDA and CDR2 is SQIVND (reference sequence). After removal of 1 base from V and 2 bases from J, the junction contained 4 bases not matched to a gene. CDR3 sequence reads: CASSIGGLAAPYEQYF. CDR3 nucleotides: TGTGCCAGTAGTATAGGGGGACTAGCGGCTCCCTACGAGCAGTACTTC.

This clonotype has ten or more counts. The chain carries TRBV9 and TRBJ2-6; D gene unclear. Deletions cut 6 bases from V and 7 bases from J, with 17 bases between. The CDR3 covers 15 residues. Looked up from germline, CDR1 is SGDLS and CDR2 is YYNGEE. In DNA, the CDR3 is TGTGCCAGCACCCCCGGAACTCTGGGTGCCAACGTCCTGACTTTC. This gives the protein CASTPGTLGANVLTF.

The rearrangement uses TRBV6-1 and TRBJ2-7, with TRBD2 as a possible D gene (7 bases). The CDR3 sequence is 14 residues long. V was cut by 11 bases and J by 0 bases, with 17 bases left in between. CDR1 MNHNS and CDR2 SASEGT come from the germline V gene. The CDR3 region has the DNA TGTGCCGCAGGGGCTAGCGGAGGCTCCTACGAGCAGTACTTC. It is translated as CAAGASGGSYEQYF.

This clonotype was counted a few times. At one of its ends the junction is not consistent with the germline gene, which may arise from a read error. The chain has TRBV5-1 and TRBJ2-3; D possibly matches TRBD1 or TRBD2 (5 bases each). CDR1 and CDR2 from the germline V gene are SGHRS and YFSETQ. The CDR3 sequence is 16 residues long. The CDR3 DNA reads TGTGCCAGCAGCTTGGGGGATGGGGACCTCACAGATACGCAGTATTTT. Its protein product is CASSLGDGDLTDTQYF.

This clonotype was detected once. The chain is built from TRBV6-1 and TRBJ1-5, with 7 positions matching TRBD1. This CDR3 contains 17 residues. After removal of 5 bases from V and 3 bases from J, the junction contained 13 bases not matched to a gene. From germline, CDR1 is MNHNS and CDR2 SASEGT. CDR3 loop: CASSTRPMGQPNQPQHF. The CDR3 DNA sequence: TGTGCCAGCAGTACCCGTCCGATGGGACAGCCCAATCAGCCCCAGCATTTT.

The rearrangement links TRBV20-1 to TRBJ2-2; possible D gene TRBD2, 6 bases. Germline-derived CDR1 and CDR2 are DFQATT and SNEGSKA (reference sequence). The V end was cut by 5 bases, the J end by 2 bases, with 15 bases between. CDR3 length: 15 amino acids. The DNA of the CDR3 is TGCAGTGCTGGACGGGACTCTTCTAACACCGGGGAGCTGTTTTTT. This codes for CSAGRDSSNTGELFF.

There are a few counts of this clonotype. The V gene is TRBV4-1, the J gene TRBJ1-6; weak D call: TRBD1 (5 bases). V lost 0 bases, J lost 14 bases, and 8 bases lay in between. CDR3 size: 12 residues. CDR1 and CDR2 from the germline V gene are MGHRA and YSYEKL. CDR3 amino acids: CASSQDGGTLHF. The CDR3 DNA is TGCGCCAGCAGCCAAGATGGGGGAACCCTCCACTTT.

The chain carries TRBV18 and TRBJ1-1; D unclear. Per the germline V gene, CDR1 is KGHSH and CDR2 is LQKENI. The germline V and J ends were trimmed by 4 bases and 1 base, with 7 bases remaining between them. The length of the CDR3 is 13 residues. The CDR3 region is CASSRLENTEAFF. For the CDR3, the DNA is TGTGCCAGCTCACGACTAGAGAACACTGAAGCTTTCTTT.

This chain links TRBV29-1 with TRBJ2-1, with a possible D match to TRBD2 (6 bases). V lost 4 bases and J 5 bases, leaving 9 bases between the germline ends. Germline lookup yields CDR1 SQVTM and CDR2 ANQGSEA. The CDR3 spans 12 residues. CDR3: CSVVGSHNEQFF. CDR3 nucleotide sequence: TGCAGCGTTGTCGGGAGCCACAATGAGCAGTTCTTC.

The sample holds many counts of this clonotype. V and J are TRBV20-1 and TRBJ2-5; D not resolved. V dropped 0 bases and J dropped 4 bases, with 9 bases sitting between them. The CDR3 is made up of 13 amino acids. CDR1 is DFQATT and CDR2 is SNEGSKA in the germline V gene (reference sequence). The CDR3 DNA reads TGCAGTGCTAGAGATTCTCACGGAGAGACCCAGTACTTC. This codes for CSARDSHGETQYF.

This clonotype was counted many times. The chain employs TRBV5-8 and TRBJ2-5; 7 nucleotides align to TRBD1. The CDR3 runs to 13 residues. J lost 5 bases, V lost 4 bases, and 5 bases had no gene match. Germline CDR1 and CDR2: SGHTS and YDEGEE. The CDR3 loop is CASSLDRAETQYF. The DNA of the CDR3 is TGTGCCAGCAGCCTCGACAGGGCTGAGACCCAGTACTTC. Full variable domain (outside the CDR3, taken from reference TRBV5-8 and TRBJ2-5): EAGVTQSPTHLIKTRGQQATLRCSPISGHTSVYWYQQALGLGLQFLLWYDEGEERNRGNFPPRFSGRQFPNYSSELNVNALELEDSALYLCASSLDRAETQYFGPGTRLLVL.

The chain employs TRBV25-1 and TRBJ1-1; the D gene is possibly TRBD1 (6 bases). The germline V gene has CDR1 MGHDK and CDR2 SYGVNS. CDR3 length: 13 amino acids. The V gene lost 4 bases and the J gene lost 6 bases, with 12 bases spanning the gap. The CDR3 DNA is TGTGCCAGCAGTGCAACAGGGCTTGCTGAAGCTTTCTTT. It encodes CASSATGLAEAFF.